This T cell receptor (beta chain) was captured in a study of blood T cell repertoires in COVID-19. Study as a whole: Samples taken during acute and convalescent COVID-19 were collected in the United States, Italy and Spain. T cells, B-cell-depleted T cells, or PBMCs provided the cDNA or gDNA that served as material.

In the original analysis: It was from reference gene primer amplification that nucleated cell counts were estimated. Sequencing used immunoSEQ multiplex PCR; TCRdb keeps in-frame clones, though not all of them. The V and J calls and clone size are taken from that table; D and trimming were inferred from the DNA. Of about 180,000 clones listed, roughly 86% are singletons. This CDR3 has 15 residues. From germline, CDR1 is SGHRS and CDR2 YFSETQ. V was clipped by 0 bases and J by 11 bases; unmatched bases: 12. The TCR was taken from a woman in her 30s with active or convalescent COVID-19. Sequenced input: peripheral blood. The V gene is TRBV5-1, the J gene TRBJ2-7; 9 nucleotides match TRBD1. The DNA for the CDR3 is TGCGCCAGCAGCTTGGATGGGACAGGGCCAATCTTCAAGTACTTC. It specifies CASSLDGTGPIFKYF.